In this sample, the clone carrying this T cell receptor beta chain turned up many times. The data belong to a study of T cells in Graves' hyperthyroidism and ophthalmopathy. Study at large: Prior to any treatment, at the point of initial diagnosis, peripheral blood was collected.

TCR beta CDR3 regions were amplified from RNA transcripts. The TCR CDR3 was amplified in a first-round RT-PCR using the HTBI primer set. One entry per CDR3 protein, called by TCRdb with MiXCR from the multiplex PCR reads. The sample lists about 560,000 distinct CDR3 sequences; roughly 15% were seen once. Graves' hyperthyroidism was deemed stable absent ophthalmopathy progression within 18 months. Patients having uncontrolled infection, another autoimmune disease, pregnancy or lactation were not included. Together with thyroid ultrasound, orbital computed tomography, serum thyroxine and TRAb, clinical symptoms were used for diagnoses. Germline V CDR1 and CDR2: LGHDT, YNNKEL (reference sequence). Trimming removed 5 bases from V and 7 bases from J; junction bases left unmatched: 7. The CDR3 contains 14 residues.

The clonotype comes from a woman aged 40 to 55 with Graves' hyperthyroidism. This sequence joins TRBV3-1 and TRBJ2-4; 8 positions agree with TRBD2. Sequencing input: blood. CDR3 protein: CASSAGLEGNIQYF. The CDR3, as DNA: TGTGCCAGCAGCGCGGGACTAGAGGGGAACATTCAGTACTTC.